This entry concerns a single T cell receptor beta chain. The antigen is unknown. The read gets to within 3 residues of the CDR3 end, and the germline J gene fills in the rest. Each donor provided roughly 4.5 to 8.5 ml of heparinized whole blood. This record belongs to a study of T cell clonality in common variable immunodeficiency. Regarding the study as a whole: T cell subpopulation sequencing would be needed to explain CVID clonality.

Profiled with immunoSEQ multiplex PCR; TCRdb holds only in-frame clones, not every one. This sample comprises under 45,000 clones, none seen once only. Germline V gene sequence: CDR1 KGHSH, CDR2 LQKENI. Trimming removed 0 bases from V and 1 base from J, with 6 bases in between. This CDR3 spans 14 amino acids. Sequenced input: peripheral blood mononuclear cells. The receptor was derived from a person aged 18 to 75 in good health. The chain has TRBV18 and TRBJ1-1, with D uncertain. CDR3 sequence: CASSPPPGNTEAFF. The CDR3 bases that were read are TGTGCCAGCTCACCACCGCCAGGGAACACTGAA. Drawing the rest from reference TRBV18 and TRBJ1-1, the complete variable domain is NAGVMQNPRHLVRRRGQEARLRCSPMKGHSHVYWYRQLPEEGLKFMVYLQKENIIDESGMPKERFSAEFPKEGPSILRIQQVVRGDSAAYFCASSPPPGNTEAFFGQGTRLTVV.